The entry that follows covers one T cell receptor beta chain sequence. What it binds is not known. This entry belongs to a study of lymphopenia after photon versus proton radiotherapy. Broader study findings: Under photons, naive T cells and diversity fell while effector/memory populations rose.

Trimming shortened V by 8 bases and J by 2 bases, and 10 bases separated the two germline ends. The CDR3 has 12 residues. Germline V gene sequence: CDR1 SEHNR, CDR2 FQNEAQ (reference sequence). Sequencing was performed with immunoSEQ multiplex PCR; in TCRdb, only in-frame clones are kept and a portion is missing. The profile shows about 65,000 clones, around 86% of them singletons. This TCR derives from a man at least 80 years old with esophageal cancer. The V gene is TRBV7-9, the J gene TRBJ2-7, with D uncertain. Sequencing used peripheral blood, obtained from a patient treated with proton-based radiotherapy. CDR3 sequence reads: CASGYGPYEQYF. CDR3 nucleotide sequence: TGTGCCAGCGGCTACGGTCCCTACGAGCAGTACTTC.